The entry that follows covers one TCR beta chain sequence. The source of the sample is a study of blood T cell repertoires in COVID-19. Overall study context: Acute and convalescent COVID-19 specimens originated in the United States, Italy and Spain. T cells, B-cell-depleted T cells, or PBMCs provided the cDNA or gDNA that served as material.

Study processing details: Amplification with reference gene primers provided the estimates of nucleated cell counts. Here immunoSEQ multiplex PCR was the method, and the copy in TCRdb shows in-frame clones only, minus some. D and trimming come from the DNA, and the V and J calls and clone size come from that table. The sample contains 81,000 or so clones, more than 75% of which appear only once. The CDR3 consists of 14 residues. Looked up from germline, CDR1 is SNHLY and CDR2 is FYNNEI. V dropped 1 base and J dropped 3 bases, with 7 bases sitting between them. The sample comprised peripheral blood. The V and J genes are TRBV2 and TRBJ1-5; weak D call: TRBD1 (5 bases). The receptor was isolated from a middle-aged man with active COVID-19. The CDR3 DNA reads TGTGCCAGCAGTGAAGACAGGTACAATCAGCCCCAGCATTTT. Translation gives CASSEDRYNQPQHF.